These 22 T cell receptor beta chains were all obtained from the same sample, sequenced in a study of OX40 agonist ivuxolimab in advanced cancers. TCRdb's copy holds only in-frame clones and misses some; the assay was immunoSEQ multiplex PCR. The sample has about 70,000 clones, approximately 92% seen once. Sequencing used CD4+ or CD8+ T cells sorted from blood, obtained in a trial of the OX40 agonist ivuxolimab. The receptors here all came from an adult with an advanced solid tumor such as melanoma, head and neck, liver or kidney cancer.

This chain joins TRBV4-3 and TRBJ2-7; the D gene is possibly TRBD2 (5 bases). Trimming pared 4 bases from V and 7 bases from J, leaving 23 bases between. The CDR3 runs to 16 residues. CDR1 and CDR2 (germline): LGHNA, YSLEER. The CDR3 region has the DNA TGCGCCAGCAGCCGCACTTGGTCGGGAACCATGGGGGAGCAGTACTTC. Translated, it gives CASSRTWSGTMGEQYF.

The CDR3 region is CASSLYPAGGPQETQYF. CDR3 DNA sequence: TGTGCCAGCAGTTTATATCCGGCAGGGGGACCTCAAGAGACCCAGTACTTC. V gene TRBV27 combines with J gene TRBJ2-5; 7 bases are a match to TRBD1. Trimming took 1 base from V and 2 from J; bases not matched to a gene: 10. The CDR3 consists of 17 residues. CDR1 and CDR2 (germline): MNHEY, SMNVEV (reference sequence).

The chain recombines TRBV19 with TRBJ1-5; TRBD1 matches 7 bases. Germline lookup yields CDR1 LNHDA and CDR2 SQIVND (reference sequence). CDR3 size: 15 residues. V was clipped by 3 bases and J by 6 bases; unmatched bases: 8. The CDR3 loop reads CASSILAGGVQPQHF. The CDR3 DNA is TGTGCCAGTAGTATTCTTGCAGGGGGTGTTCAGCCCCAGCATTTT.

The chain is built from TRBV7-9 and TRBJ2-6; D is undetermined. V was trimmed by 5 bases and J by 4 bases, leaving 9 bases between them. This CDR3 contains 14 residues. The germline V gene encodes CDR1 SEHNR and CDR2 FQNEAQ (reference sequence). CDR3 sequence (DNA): TGTGCCAGCAGCCAGGCAGCCGGGGCCAACGTCCTGACTTTC. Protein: CASSQAAGANVLTF.

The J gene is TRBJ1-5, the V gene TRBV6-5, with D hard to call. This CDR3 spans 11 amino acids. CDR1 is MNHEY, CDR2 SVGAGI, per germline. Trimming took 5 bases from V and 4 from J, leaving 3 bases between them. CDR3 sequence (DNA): TGTGCCAGCAGTGAGAATCAGCCCCAGCATTTT. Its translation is CASSENQPQHF.

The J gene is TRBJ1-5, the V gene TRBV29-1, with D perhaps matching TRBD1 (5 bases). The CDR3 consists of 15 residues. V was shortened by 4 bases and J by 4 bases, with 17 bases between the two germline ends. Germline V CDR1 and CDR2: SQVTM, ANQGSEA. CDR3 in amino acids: CSVVVAGGRNQPQHF. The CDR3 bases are TGCAGCGTTGTAGTTGCGGGGGGACGGAATCAGCCCCAGCATTTT.

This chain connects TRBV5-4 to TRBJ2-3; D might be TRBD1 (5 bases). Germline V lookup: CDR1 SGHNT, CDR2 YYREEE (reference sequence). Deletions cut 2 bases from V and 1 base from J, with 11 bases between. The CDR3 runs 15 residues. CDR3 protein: CASSFQGVGTDTQYF. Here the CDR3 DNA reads TGTGCCAGCAGCTTTCAGGGCGTCGGCACAGATACGCAGTATTTT. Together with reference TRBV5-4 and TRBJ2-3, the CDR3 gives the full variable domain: ETGVTQSPTHLIKTRGQQVTLRCSSQSGHNTVSWYQQALGQGPQFIFQYYREEENGRGNFPPRFSGLQFPNYSSELNVNALELDDSALYLCASSFQGVGTDTQYFGPGTRLTVL.

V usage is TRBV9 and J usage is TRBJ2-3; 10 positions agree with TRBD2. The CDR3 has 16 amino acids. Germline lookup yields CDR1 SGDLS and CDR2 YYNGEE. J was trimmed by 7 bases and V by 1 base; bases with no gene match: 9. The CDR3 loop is CASSVSAGGFRHTQYF. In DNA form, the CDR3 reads TGTGCCAGCAGCGTATCAGCGGGAGGGTTCAGACATACGCAGTATTTT.

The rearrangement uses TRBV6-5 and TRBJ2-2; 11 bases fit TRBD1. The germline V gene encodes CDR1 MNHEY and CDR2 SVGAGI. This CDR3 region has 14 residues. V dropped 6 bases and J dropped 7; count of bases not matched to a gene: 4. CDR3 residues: CASSTGTGGGELFF. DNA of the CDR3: TGTGCCAGCAGCACCGGGACAGGGGGCGGGGAGCTGTTTTTT.

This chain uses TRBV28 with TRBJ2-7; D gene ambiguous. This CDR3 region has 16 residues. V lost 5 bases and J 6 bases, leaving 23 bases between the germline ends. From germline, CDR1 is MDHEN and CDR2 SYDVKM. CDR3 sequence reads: CASSPSHAFPRPEQYF. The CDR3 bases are TGTGCCAGCAGTCCATCCCACGCATTCCCAAGGCCCGAGCAGTACTTC.

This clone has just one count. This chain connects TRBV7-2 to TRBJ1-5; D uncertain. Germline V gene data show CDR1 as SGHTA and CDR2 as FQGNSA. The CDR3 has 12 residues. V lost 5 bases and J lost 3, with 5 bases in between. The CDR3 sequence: CASSPVNQPQHF. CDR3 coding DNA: TGTGCCAGCAGCCCAGTCAATCAGCCCCAGCATTTT.

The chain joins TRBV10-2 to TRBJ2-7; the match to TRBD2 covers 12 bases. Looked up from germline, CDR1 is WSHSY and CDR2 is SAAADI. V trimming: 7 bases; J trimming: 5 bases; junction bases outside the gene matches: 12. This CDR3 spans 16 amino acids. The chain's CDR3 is CASTRSTSGRRDEQYF. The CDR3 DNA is TGCGCCAGCACAAGATCGACTAGCGGGAGACGCGACGAGCAGTACTTC.

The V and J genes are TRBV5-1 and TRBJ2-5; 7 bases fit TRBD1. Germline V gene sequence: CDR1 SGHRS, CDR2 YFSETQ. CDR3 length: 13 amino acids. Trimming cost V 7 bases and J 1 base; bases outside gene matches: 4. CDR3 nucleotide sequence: TGCGCCAGCCAGGGACAGTTCCAAGAGACCCAGTACTTC. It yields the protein CASQGQFQETQYF.

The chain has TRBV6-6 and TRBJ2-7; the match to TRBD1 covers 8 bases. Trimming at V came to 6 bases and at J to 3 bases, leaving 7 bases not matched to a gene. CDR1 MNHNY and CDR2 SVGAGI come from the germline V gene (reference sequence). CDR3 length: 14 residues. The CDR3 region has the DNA TGTGCCAGCAGCGCCGGACAGGGTAACTACGAGCAGTACTTC. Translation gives CASSAGQGNYEQYF.

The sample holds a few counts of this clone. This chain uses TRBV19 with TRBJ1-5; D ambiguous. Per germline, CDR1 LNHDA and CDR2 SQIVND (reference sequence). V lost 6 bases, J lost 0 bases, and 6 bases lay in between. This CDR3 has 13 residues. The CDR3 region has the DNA TGTGCCAGTAGGCAGAGTAGCAATCAGCCCCAGCATTTT. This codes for CASRQSSNQPQHF.

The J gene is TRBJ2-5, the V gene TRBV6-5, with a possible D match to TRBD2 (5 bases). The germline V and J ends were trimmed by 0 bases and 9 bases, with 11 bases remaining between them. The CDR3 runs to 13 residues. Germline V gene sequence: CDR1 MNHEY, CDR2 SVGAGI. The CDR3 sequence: CASSYSWTAAQYF. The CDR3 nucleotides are TGTGCCAGCAGTTACTCTTGGACTGCGGCCCAGTACTTC.

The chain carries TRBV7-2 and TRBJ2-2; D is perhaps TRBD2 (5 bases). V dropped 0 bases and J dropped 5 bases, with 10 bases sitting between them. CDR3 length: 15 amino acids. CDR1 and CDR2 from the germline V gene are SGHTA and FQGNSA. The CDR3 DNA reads TGTGCCAGCAGCTTAGCCAGCGGTATGACCGGGGAGCTGTTTTTT. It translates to CASSLASGMTGELFF. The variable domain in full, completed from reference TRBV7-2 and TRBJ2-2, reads GAGVSQSPSNKVTEKGKDVELRCDPISGHTALYWYRQSLGQGLEFLIYFQGNSAPDKSGLPSDRFSAERTGGSVSTLTIQRTQQEDSAVYLCASSLASGMTGELFFGEGSRLTVL.

DNA of the CDR3: TGTGCCAGCAGCGTAGATGCACAGAACTCTGGGGCCAACGTCCTGACTTTC. Translating it yields CASSVDAQNSGANVLTF. The chain combines TRBV9 with TRBJ2-6; D uncertain. Germline V gives CDR1 SGDLS, CDR2 YYNGEE. This CDR3 is built from 17 residues. V was trimmed by 0 bases and J by 0 bases, leaving 10 bases between them. The full variable domain, in which reference TRBV9 and TRBJ2-6 provide the parts outside the CDR3, is DSGVTQTPKHLITATGQRVTLRCSPRSGDLSVYWYQQSLDQGLQFLIQYYNGEERAKGNILERFSAQQFPDLHSELNLSSLELGDSALYFCASSVDAQNSGANVLTFGAGSRLTVL.

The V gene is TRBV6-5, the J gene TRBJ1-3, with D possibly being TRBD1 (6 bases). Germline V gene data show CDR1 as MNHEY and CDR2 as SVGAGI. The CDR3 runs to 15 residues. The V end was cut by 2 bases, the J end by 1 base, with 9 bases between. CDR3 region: CASSYRGGSGNTIYF. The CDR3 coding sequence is TGTGCCAGCAGTTACAGGGGGGGTTCTGGAAACACCATATATTTT.

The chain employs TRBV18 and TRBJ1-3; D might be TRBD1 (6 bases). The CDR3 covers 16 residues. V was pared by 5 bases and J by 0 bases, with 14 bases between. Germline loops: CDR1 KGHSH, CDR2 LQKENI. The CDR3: CASSAQGAGSGNTIYF. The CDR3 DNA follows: TGTGCCAGCTCAGCACAGGGCGCCGGCTCTGGAAACACCATATATTTT.

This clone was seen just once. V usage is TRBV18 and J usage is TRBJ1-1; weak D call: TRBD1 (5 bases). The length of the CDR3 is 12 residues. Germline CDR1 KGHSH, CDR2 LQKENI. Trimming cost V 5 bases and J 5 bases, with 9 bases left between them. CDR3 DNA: TGTGCCAGCTCAAAGGGGTATACTGAAGCTTTCTTT. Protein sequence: CASSKGYTEAFF.

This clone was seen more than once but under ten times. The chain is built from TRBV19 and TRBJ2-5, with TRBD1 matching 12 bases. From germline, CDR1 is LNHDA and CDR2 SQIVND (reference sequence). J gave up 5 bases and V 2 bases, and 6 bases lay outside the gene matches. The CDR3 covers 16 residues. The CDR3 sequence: CASSISGQGAMETQYF. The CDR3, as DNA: TGTGCCAGTAGTATATCGGGACAGGGGGCGATGGAGACCCAGTACTTC.